A selection of T cell receptor beta chains follows, all from one sample in a study of beta chain features in type 1 diabetes. Some clones are missing from TCRdb's copy, which holds only in-frame ones; the method was immunoSEQ multiplex PCR. The sample lists about 340,000 clones; roughly 9% were seen once. The specimen was central memory CD4+ T cells from blood. These receptor sequences come from a man aged 30 to 45 with type 1 diabetes. CDR3s include the opening cysteine and the closing phenylalanine or tryptophan. Fields, in order: V gene, J gene, clone size, CDR3 length, CDR3 protein. Clone size, where shown, is once, few, many, or a class for clones that have expanded.

TRBV29-1,TRBJ1-3,many,13,CSVQAGSGNTIYF
TRBV7-2,TRBJ1-6,few,16,CASSLRGPQTNSPLHF
TRBV28,TRBJ2-1,NA,11,CASHTQNEQFF
TRBV2,TRBJ2-1,few,13,CASSPREMHEQFF
TRBV29-1,TRBJ2-5,NA,15,CSVFPSGGKAETQYF
TRBV7-2,TRBJ2-7,few,12,CASSPVVGEQYF
TRBV2,TRBJ1-2,many,15,CASSQGHPTNYGYTF
TRBV9,TRBJ2-5,few,14,CASSDGGGQETQYF
TRBV5-4,TRBJ2-5,NA,16,CASSRRQGAAEETQYF
TRBV5-1,TRBJ2-5,few,16,CASSLAGDGEWETQYF
TRBV7-2,TRBJ2-1,NA,16,CASSSGTGITYNEQFF
TRBV19,TRBJ2-3,many,17,CASSMVVGLGITDTQYF
TRBV4-1,TRBJ2-3,NA,18,CASSQGTSGSPWGDTQYF
TRBV30,TRBJ1-2,NA,16,CAWSRGGGTPNYGYTF
TRBV7-2,TRBJ1-6,few,12,CASSANNSPLHF
TRBV5-1,TRBJ2-3,NA,13,CASSKEGADTQYF
TRBV4-3,TRBJ2-1,few,18,CASSQESSRGDLGNEQFF
TRBV19,TRBJ2-5,NA,12,CASSMVLGTQYF
TRBV7-9,TRBJ1-2,many,15,CASSLVQGANYGYTF
TRBV6-5,TRBJ2-5,NA,14,CASRDPGTRETQYF
TRBV29-1,TRBJ1-2,few,13,CSVGAGGDYGYTF
TRBV7-8,TRBJ1-2,few,17,CASSLLDATGFNYGYTF
TRBV7-8,TRBJ2-7,few,14,CASSLQGGTYEQYF
TRBV29-1,TRBJ2-1,NA,13,CSVDGASWGEQFF
TRBV7-9,NA,few,14,CASSPMDRPYEQYF
TRBV7-8,TRBJ1-5,NA,16,CASSLDRQGGNQPQHF
TRBV7-8,TRBJ1-1,many,13,CASTGRINTEAFF
TRBV9,TRBJ2-3,NA,16,CASSVAERVSTDTQYF
TRBV9,TRBJ2-2,NA,18,CASSPGQGGYSNTGELFF
TRBV2,TRBJ2-1,NA,14,CASSEAGQLGEQFF
TRBV7-9,TRBJ1-5,many,13,CASSYTGAQPQHF
TRBV9,TRBJ1-4,NA,16,CASSVAAGQTNEKLFF